What follows are 10 T cell receptor beta chains derived from one specimen sequenced in a study of cytomegalovirus exposure and HLA in healthy donors. Primers for the PCR totalled 60 Vbeta and 13 Jbeta. Here immunoSEQ multiplex PCR was the method, and the copy in TCRdb shows in-frame clones only, minus some. The sample holds approximately 100,000 clones, 65% to 85% seen once. Source material: PBMCs. The source of these receptors is a woman aged 40 to 50 in good health and CMV-seronegative.

The rearrangement joins TRBV4-2 to TRBJ2-7; weak D call: TRBD2 (5 bases). The CDR3 runs to 12 residues. CDR1 and CDR2 (germline): LGHNA, YNFKEQ. V lost 1 base and J 7 bases, leaving 8 bases between the germline ends. CDR3 loop: CASSQAREEQYF. In nucleotides, the CDR3 is TGTGCCAGCAGCCAAGCGAGGGAGGAGCAGTACTTC.

This clone came up a few times. The chain joins TRBV5-4 to TRBJ1-4; D ambiguous. The ends were cut back, 1 base at V and 6 bases at J, with 13 bases in the middle. From germline, CDR1 is SGHNT and CDR2 YYREEE (reference sequence). This CDR3 has 15 amino acids. In DNA, the CDR3 is TGTGCCAGCAGCTTGACCGGGGAGGCGGATGAAAAACTGTTTTTT. Translated: CASSLTGEADEKLFF.

The J gene is TRBJ2-1, the V gene TRBV9, with D possibly matching TRBD2 (7 bases). The CDR3 loop spans 13 amino acids. Germline V gives CDR1 SGDLS, CDR2 YYNGEE. Between the trimmed V and J ends, which lost 1 base and 15 bases, there was a span of 17 bases. This CDR3 reads CASSVLEGGPWFF. The DNA of the CDR3 is TGTGCCAGCAGCGTATTGGAGGGGGGGCCCTGGTTCTTC.

The chain recombines TRBV7-9 with TRBJ2-6; perhaps TRBD1 as D (6 bases). Deletions cut 5 bases from V and 1 base from J, with 18 bases between. There are 18 residues in the CDR3. The germline V gene has CDR1 SEHNR and CDR2 FQNEAQ (reference sequence). CDR3 sequence (DNA): TGTGCCAGCAGCGCCGATGGGGGCACCCTGTCTGGGGCCAACGTCCTGACTTTC. Translated, it gives CASSADGGTLSGANVLTF.

The rearrangement joins TRBV11-2 to TRBJ2-1, with a tentative D call TRBD2 (5 bases). Trimming cost V 3 bases and J 7 bases, with 10 bases left between them. CDR3 length: 13 amino acids. The germline CDR1 and CDR2 sequences are SGHAT and FQNNGV. The CDR3 sequence is CASSFDYQNEQFF. The CDR3 nucleotides are TGTGCCAGCAGCTTCGACTACCAGAATGAGCAGTTCTTC.

The chain uses TRBV11-1 and TRBJ2-5; 7 nucleotides line up with TRBD1. With the DNA end fitting TRBJ2-7 better, the J assignment may be wrong. The CDR3 covers 13 residues. Germline V gives CDR1 SGHAT, CDR2 FQDESV (reference sequence). This CDR3 reads CASSLARTGEQYF. The CDR3 region has the DNA TGTGCCAGCAGCTTAGCTCGGACAGGCGAGCAGTACTTC.

The chain employs TRBV18 and TRBJ1-3; D remains ambiguous. Germline V gene lookup returns CDR1 KGHSH and CDR2 LQKENI. The CDR3 extends over 15 amino acids. V gave up 6 bases and J gave up 0 bases, with 12 bases separating them. This CDR3 reads CASSPERSSGNTIYF. The CDR3 bases are TGTGCCAGCTCCCCAGAGAGGAGCTCTGGAAACACCATATATTTT.

V is TRBV5-5 and J is TRBJ2-3, with 12 bases aligning to TRBD2. Trimming took 0 bases from V and 2 from J; bases not matched to a gene: 7. CDR1 is SGHKS and CDR2 is YYEKEE in the germline V gene (reference sequence). The CDR3 runs 18 residues. CDR3 in DNA: TGTGCCAGCAGCTTGGACCTAGCGGGGGGGAAAAACACAGATACGCAGTATTTT. It codes for CASSLDLAGGKNTDTQYF.

The rearrangement links TRBV11-3 to TRBJ1-5; TRBD1 is a possible D gene (6 bases). From germline, CDR1 is SGHNT and CDR2 YENEEA. V gave up 0 bases and J gave up 5 bases, with 14 bases separating them. The CDR3 covers 16 residues. CDR3 protein: CASSLDRKGGDQPQHF. The CDR3 DNA is TGTGCCAGCAGCTTAGATCGTAAGGGGGGGGATCAGCCCCAGCATTTT. Full variable domain (missing parts from reference TRBV11-3 and TRBJ1-5): EAGVVQSPRYKIIEKKQPVAFWCNPISGHNTLYWYLQNLGQGPELLIRYENEEAVDDSQLPKDRFSAERLKGVDSTLKIQPAELGDSAVYLCASSLDRKGGDQPQHFGDGTRLSIL.

The chain uses TRBV11-2 and TRBJ1-1; TRBD1 is a possible D gene (6 bases). V lost 4 bases, J lost 2 bases, and 8 bases lay in between. The CDR3 runs 13 residues. The germline V gene encodes CDR1 SGHAT and CDR2 FQNNGV. The CDR3 here is CASSSQGNTEAFF. CDR3 bases: TGTGCCAGCAGCTCACAGGGCAACACTGAAGCTTTCTTT. The whole variable domain, remainder taken from reference TRBV11-2 and TRBJ1-1, is EAGVAQSPRYKIIEKRQSVAFWCNPISGHATLYWYQQILGQGPKLLIQFQNNGVVDDSQLPKDRFSAERLKGVDSTLKIQPAKLEDSAVYLCASSSQGNTEAFFGQGTRLTVV.